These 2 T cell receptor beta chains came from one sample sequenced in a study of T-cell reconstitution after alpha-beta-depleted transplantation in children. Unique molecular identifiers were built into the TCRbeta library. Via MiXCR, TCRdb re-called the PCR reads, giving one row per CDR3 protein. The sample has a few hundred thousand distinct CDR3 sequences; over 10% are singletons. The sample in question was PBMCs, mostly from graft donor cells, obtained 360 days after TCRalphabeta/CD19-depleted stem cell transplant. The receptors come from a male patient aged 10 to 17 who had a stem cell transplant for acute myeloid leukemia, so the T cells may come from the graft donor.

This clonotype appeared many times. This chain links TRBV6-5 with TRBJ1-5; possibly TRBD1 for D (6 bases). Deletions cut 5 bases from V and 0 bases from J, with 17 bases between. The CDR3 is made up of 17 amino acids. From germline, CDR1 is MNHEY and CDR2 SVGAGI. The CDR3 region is CASSRHSDSFSNQPQHF. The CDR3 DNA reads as TGTGCCAGCAGTCGTCACTCGGACAGCTTTAGCAATCAGCCCCAGCATTTT.

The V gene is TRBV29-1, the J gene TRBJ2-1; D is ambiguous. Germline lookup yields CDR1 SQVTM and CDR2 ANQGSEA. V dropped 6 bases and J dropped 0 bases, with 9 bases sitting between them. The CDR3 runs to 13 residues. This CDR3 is CSVVPGSYNEQFF. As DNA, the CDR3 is TGCAGCGTAGTCCCCGGCTCCTACAATGAGCAGTTCTTC.